The 31 T cell receptor beta chains below come from one sample, sequenced in a study of blood T cell repertoires in COVID-19. The data were produced by immunoSEQ multiplex PCR, yet TCRdb's version contains in-frame clones alone and is incomplete. The sample contains about 96,000 clones, over 85% of which appear only once. The sample was peripheral blood. The receptor set was obtained from a human donor with COVID-19, enrolled during active disease. The donor label of this sample is uncertain.

This clone was found once. The chain recombines TRBV19 with TRBJ1-2; TRBD1 matches at 10 bases. Trimming removed 11 bases from V and 8 bases from J; junction bases left unmatched: 14. CDR1 LNHDA and CDR2 SQIVND come from the germline V gene (reference sequence). This CDR3 spans 14 amino acids. CDR3 bases: TGTGCCTCGCGGACAGGGGGGAGAGTAGGCGGCTACACCTTC. Amino acids: CASRTGGRVGGYTF.

This chain joins TRBV19 and TRBJ2-7; D ambiguous. V lost 1 base and J lost 2, with 9 bases in between. The CDR3 sequence is 14 residues long. Germline V gives CDR1 LNHDA, CDR2 SQIVND (reference sequence). This CDR3 is CASSIVADTYEQYF. The CDR3 nucleotides read TGTGCCAGTAGTATAGTGGCTGATACCTACGAGCAGTACTTC. The full variable domain, rest sourced from reference TRBV19 and TRBJ2-7, is DGGITQSPKYLFRKEGQNVTLSCEQNLNHDAMYWYRQDPGQGLRLIYYSQIVNDFQKGDIAEGYSVSREKKESFPLTVTSAQKNPTAFYLCASSIVADTYEQYFGPGTRLTVT.

The rearrangement uses TRBV7-9 and TRBJ2-1, with 7 bases matching TRBD1. The CDR3 is 15 amino acids. Germline-derived CDR1 and CDR2 are SEHNR and FQNEAQ (reference sequence). J lost 2 bases, V lost 5 bases, and 6 bases had no gene match. DNA for the CDR3: TGTGCCAGCAGCATAAGACAGGGACCCTACAATGAGCAGTTCTTC. It specifies CASSIRQGPYNEQFF. The entire variable domain, with the rest obtained from reference TRBV7-9 and TRBJ2-1, is as follows: DTGVSQNPRHKITKRGQNVTFRCDPISEHNRLYWYRQTLGQGPEFLTYFQNEAQLEKSRLLSDRFSAERPKGSFSTLEIQRTEQGDSAMYLCASSIRQGPYNEQFFGPGTRLTVL.

The chain joins TRBV28 to TRBJ2-7; D is possibly TRBD1 (6 bases). Germline CDR1 MDHEN, CDR2 SYDVKM. Between the trimmed V and J ends, which lost 5 bases and 3 bases, there was a span of 14 bases. This CDR3 spans 14 amino acids. The CDR3 DNA sequence: TGTGCCAGCAGTCCAAGACAGGTCCACTACGAGCAGTACTTC. Encoded protein: CASSPRQVHYEQYF.

V and J are TRBV18 and TRBJ1-4, with D maybe TRBD1 (6 bases). This CDR3 has 14 residues. V lost 5 bases to trimming and J lost 6 bases, with 13 bases between them. CDR1 and CDR2 from the germline V gene are KGHSH and LQKENI. CDR3 amino acids: CASSDRSRDEKLFF. The CDR3, as DNA: TGTGCCAGCTCAGACAGGAGTAGAGATGAAAAACTGTTTTTT.

This rearrangement joins TRBV14 to TRBJ2-1; 15 bases line up with TRBD2. Trimming took 2 bases from V and 0 from J; bases not matched to a gene: 5. This CDR3 has 19 amino acids. Germline CDR1 SGHDN, CDR2 FVKESK. The CDR3 DNA is TGTGCCAGCAGCCAACTTGGGACTAGCGGGAGGAGCTCCTACAATGAGCAGTTCTTC. This codes for CASSQLGTSGRSSYNEQFF. The full variable domain, its missing parts supplied by reference TRBV14 and TRBJ2-1, is EAGVTQFPSHSVIEKGQTVTLRCDPISGHDNLYWYRRVMGKEIKFLLHFVKESKQDESGMPNNRFLAERTGGTYSTLKVQPAELEDSGVYFCASSQLGTSGRSSYNEQFFGPGTRLTVL.

The rearrangement joins TRBV4-1 to TRBJ1-2; the match to TRBD1 covers 12 bases. Germline assignment: CDR1 MGHRA and CDR2 YSYEKL. This CDR3 spans 15 amino acids. The J segment lost 6 bases and the V segment lost 5 bases, leaving 7 bases of the junction unmatched. CDR3 residues: CASSFNRDRGHGYTF. The CDR3 region has the DNA TGCGCCAGCAGCTTTAACCGGGACAGGGGGCATGGCTACACCTTC.

The chain uses TRBV2 and TRBJ2-7; 8 bases align to TRBD1. Germline V gives CDR1 SNHLY, CDR2 FYNNEI. The CDR3 extends over 14 amino acids. The V segment lost 1 base and the J segment 4 bases; nucleotides outside the gene matches: 3. The CDR3 nucleotides read TGTGCCAGCAGTGAAGGGACAGGGCTATACGAGCAGTACTTC. Its translation is CASSEGTGLYEQYF.

In its sample, this clone was seen a few times. V is TRBV5-1 and J is TRBJ2-1, with 10 bases aligning to TRBD1. This CDR3 comprises 15 residues. After removal of 2 bases from V and 6 bases from J, the junction contained 5 bases not matched to a gene. Germline CDR1 SGHRS, CDR2 YFSETQ. CDR3 region: CASSFGDRGVNEQFF. CDR3 nucleotides: TGCGCCAGCAGCTTTGGGGACAGGGGTGTCAATGAGCAGTTCTTC.

This chain joins TRBV19 and TRBJ1-5, with D tentatively TRBD1 (5 bases). This CDR3 region has 15 residues. CDR1 is LNHDA, CDR2 SQIVND, per germline (reference sequence). V lost 5 bases, J lost 7 bases, and 18 bases lay in between. The CDR3 DNA reads TGTGCCAGTAGTGAACAAACAGGCGTGGGACAGCCCCAGCATTTT. It is translated as CASSEQTGVGQPQHF.

This rearrangement joins TRBV13 to TRBJ1-1; no clear D. Trimming left V 1 base short and J 4 bases short, with 4 bases between. CDR1 and CDR2 from the germline V gene are PRHDT and FYEKMQ (reference sequence). There are 12 residues in the CDR3. This CDR3 reads CASSLVLTEAFF. CDR3 DNA sequence: TGTGCCAGCAGCTTAGTTCTCACTGAAGCTTTCTTT. Based on the CDR3 plus reference TRBV13 and TRBJ1-1, the full variable domain is AAGVIQSPRHLIKEKRETATLKCYPIPRHDTVYWYQQGPGQDPQFLISFYEKMQSDKGSIPDRFSAQQFSDYHSELNMSSLELGDSALYFCASSLVLTEAFFGQGTRLTVV.

This clone was detected only a few times. This sequence joins TRBV28 and TRBJ1-2; D is perhaps TRBD1 (6 bases). Germline-derived CDR1 and CDR2 are MDHEN and SYDVKM. Trimming cost V 6 bases and J 3 bases, with 14 bases left between them. CDR3 length: 14 amino acids. DNA for the CDR3: TGTGCCAGCAGCTCAGGGGCGCTGGACTATGGCTACACCTTC. This translates into CASSSGALDYGYTF.

This chain's CDR3 is CASSLLAGRTDTQYF. The CDR3 DNA reads TGTGCCAGCAGCCTTCTAGCGGGAAGAACAGATACGCAGTATTTT. This sequence joins TRBV5-5 and TRBJ2-3; 9 nucleotides line up with TRBD2. Germline-derived CDR1 and CDR2 are SGHKS and YYEKEE (reference sequence). This CDR3 has 15 residues. V lost 4 bases, J lost 3 bases, and 6 bases stayed unmatched.

The chain is built from TRBV29-1 and TRBJ1-2; no clear D gene. Trimming took off 4 bases at V and 1 base at J, with 7 bases between the two ends. Per germline, CDR1 SQVTM and CDR2 ANQGSEA. The CDR3 covers 12 residues. CDR3 sequence reads: CSVGSVNYGYTF. In nucleotides, the CDR3 is TGCAGCGTTGGGTCAGTTAACTATGGCTACACCTTC.

The rearrangement uses TRBV5-4 and TRBJ1-2, with a tentative D call TRBD1 (5 bases). CDR1 is SGHNT and CDR2 is YYREEE in the germline V gene (reference sequence). CDR3 length: 14 amino acids. V was clipped by 0 bases and J by 2 bases, with 8 bases between them. CDR3 nucleotide sequence: TGTGCCAGCAGCTTGGTAGGGGCCAACTATGGCTACACCTTC. Encoded protein: CASSLVGANYGYTF.

This chain links TRBV6-5 with TRBJ2-1, with D tentatively TRBD1 (5 bases). The CDR3 loop spans 15 amino acids. The germline CDR1 and CDR2 sequences are MNHEY and SVGAGI. Trimming removed 6 bases from V and 6 bases from J, with 18 bases in between. In DNA form, the CDR3 reads TGTGCCAGCAGGCCCTGGGCCGTGGGGCCCAATGAGCAGTTCTTC. Its translation: CASRPWAVGPNEQFF.

This chain uses TRBV19 with TRBJ2-2; D is possibly TRBD2 (6 bases). Germline-derived CDR1 and CDR2 are LNHDA and SQIVND (reference sequence). Trimming cost V 7 bases and J 4 bases, with 16 bases left between them. This CDR3 has 15 amino acids. CDR3 sequence: CASTLGGERTGELFF. CDR3 nucleotides: TGTGCCAGTACCCTGGGAGGAGAACGCACCGGGGAGCTGTTTTTT.

This rearrangement joins TRBV12-2 to TRBJ2-7; TRBD2 is taken as the D call from the table, unchecked against the DNA. TRBV12-2 is labeled a pseudogene. This CDR3 is built from 17 residues. The CDR3 DNA follows: TGTGCAAGTCGCTTAGAATCTTGGCGGGGGTCCCCCTACGAGCAGTACTTC. Translated, it gives CASRLESWRGSPYEQYF.

The V gene is TRBV6-4, the J gene TRBJ2-7, with TRBD1 identical over 8 bases. Germline V lookup: CDR1 MRHNA, CDR2 SNTAGT. The CDR3 is 15 residues long. Trimming removed 6 bases from V and 4 bases from J; junction bases left unmatched: 11. The CDR3 protein is CASSLYGTGIYEQYF. The CDR3 nucleotides are TGTGCCAGCAGCCTTTATGGGACAGGCATTTACGAGCAGTACTTC.

This chain uses TRBV9 with TRBJ2-1; D may be TRBD1 (6 bases). V shed 3 bases and J shed 4 bases, with 14 bases lying between them. This CDR3 comprises 15 residues. Germline lookup yields CDR1 SGDLS and CDR2 YYNGEE. CDR3: CASSETGTFYNEQFF. CDR3 in DNA: TGTGCCAGCAGCGAGACCGGGACATTTTACAATGAGCAGTTCTTC.

The J gene is TRBJ2-1, the V gene TRBV5-1; 9 bases map to TRBD2. With V trimmed by 4 bases and J by 3 bases, 11 bases remained unmatched. The CDR3 runs to 17 residues. Germline CDR1 is SGHRS and CDR2 is YFSETQ. The CDR3, as DNA: TGCGCCAGCAGCCGCCCAGATAGCGGGGGATTCTACAATGAGCAGTTCTTC. Translation gives CASSRPDSGGFYNEQFF.

This chain uses TRBV28 with TRBJ2-5; perhaps TRBD2 as D (5 bases). This CDR3 comprises 14 residues. V lost 1 base and J 2 bases, leaving 8 bases between the germline ends. CDR1 and CDR2 from the germline V gene are MDHEN and SYDVKM. CDR3 in DNA: TGTGCCAGCAGTTTATCCCGGGGTCAAGAGACCCAGTACTTC. Protein sequence: CASSLSRGQETQYF. The full variable domain, completed using reference TRBV28 and TRBJ2-5, is DVKVTQSSRYLVKRTGEKVFLECVQDMDHENMFWYRQDPGLGLRLIYFSYDVKMKEKGDIPEGYSVSREKKERFSLILESASTNQTSMYLCASSLSRGQETQYFGPGTRLLVL.

The chain links TRBV5-1 to TRBJ2-7; D perhaps matches TRBD1 (6 bases). The CDR3 runs 14 residues. V was pared by 0 bases and J by 2 bases, with 9 bases between. Germline CDR1 and CDR2: SGHRS and YFSETQ. CDR3: CASSLVDSPYEQYF. Here the CDR3 DNA reads TGCGCCAGCAGCTTGGTGGACAGTCCCTACGAGCAGTACTTC.

The chain carries TRBV5-1 and TRBJ2-3; TRBD2 matches at 11 bases. Germline loops: CDR1 SGHRS, CDR2 YFSETQ. Trimming at V came to 0 bases and at J to 7 bases, leaving 10 bases not matched to a gene. CDR3 length: 17 amino acids. Here the CDR3 DNA reads TGCGCCAGCAGCTTGGTTTTTAGCGGGGGGGCCGGGAATACGCAGTATTTT. Translation gives CASSLVFSGGAGNTQYF. Complete variable domain (other parts from reference TRBV5-1 and TRBJ2-3): KAGVTQTPRYLIKTRGQQVTLSCSPISGHRSVSWYQQTPGQGLQFLFEYFSETQRNKGNFPGRFSGRQFSNSRSEMNVSTLELGDSALYLCASSLVFSGGAGNTQYFGPGTRLTVL.

The CDR3 bases are TGTGCCAGCACCAACCTAGCGGGGGAATACGAGCAGTACTTC. It codes for CASTNLAGEYEQYF. V usage is TRBV6-5 and J usage is TRBJ2-7; 10 bases fit TRBD2. The CDR3 covers 14 residues. Looked up from germline, CDR1 is MNHEY and CDR2 is SVGAGI. Trimming took 7 bases from V and 4 from J; bases not matched to a gene: 7.

This clone was found once. J is TRBJ2-3 and V is TRBV5-1, with TRBD2 matching over 8 bases. The CDR3 is 18 residues long. Germline trimming cut 1 base from V and 2 bases from J; bases unmatched to any gene: 12. Germline CDR1 SGHRS, CDR2 YFSETQ. The CDR3 protein is CASSLSTVSSGATDTQYF. The CDR3 DNA reads TGCGCCAGCAGCTTGTCCACCGTGAGTAGCGGGGCCACAGATACGCAGTATTTT.

The chain carries TRBV19 and TRBJ1-5; weak D call: TRBD1 (5 bases). The CDR3 loop spans 14 amino acids. The ends were cut back, 8 bases at V and 5 bases at J, with 16 bases in the middle. Germline CDR1 is LNHDA and CDR2 is SQIVND (reference sequence). CDR3 residues: CASCWLGADQPQHF. The CDR3 DNA reads as TGTGCCAGTTGTTGGCTAGGGGCGGATCAGCCCCAGCATTTT.

In regard to this clone: A junction boundary mismatches the germline segment, possibly from a read error. V is TRBV18 and J is TRBJ2-1, with D perhaps matching TRBD1 (7 bases). The CDR3 covers 13 residues. The germline V gene has CDR1 KGHSH and CDR2 LQKENI. The CDR3 nucleotides read TGTGCCAGCGTACCCGGACTACGGGACAGCCCTATCTTC. Translation gives CASVPGLRDSPIF. Together with reference TRBV18 and TRBJ2-1, the CDR3 gives the full variable domain: NAGVMQNPRHLVRRRGQEARLRCSPMKGHSHVYWYRQLPEEGLKFMVYLQKENIIDESGMPKERFSAEFPKEGPSILRIQQVVRGDSAAYFCASVPGLRDSPIFGPGTRLTVL.

The V gene is TRBV19, the J gene TRBJ1-1, with a weak D call TRBD1 (5 bases). The V gene's germline CDR1 is LNHDA and CDR2 SQIVND (reference sequence). V was cut by 6 bases and J by 1 base, with 9 bases left in between. The CDR3 has 13 residues. The CDR3 coding sequence is TGTGCCAGTAGCTCACAGGCGAACACTGAAGCTTTCTTT. This encodes CASSSQANTEAFF. Variable domain in full (rest from reference TRBV19 and TRBJ1-1): DGGITQSPKYLFRKEGQNVTLSCEQNLNHDAMYWYRQDPGQGLRLIYYSQIVNDFQKGDIAEGYSVSREKKESFPLTVTSAQKNPTAFYLCASSSQANTEAFFGQGTRLTVV.

This chain uses TRBV5-1 with TRBJ1-2; D remains ambiguous. The CDR3 runs to 15 residues. CDR1 and CDR2 (germline): SGHRS, YFSETQ. V shed 1 base and J shed 3 bases, with 13 bases lying between them. CDR3 protein: CASSLQRLSDYGYTF. The CDR3 DNA reads as TGCGCCAGCAGCTTGCAGCGACTCTCTGACTATGGCTACACCTTC.

Only one count was recorded for this clone. CDR3 nucleotides: TGCAGTGCTAGTTATAGAGGGAATGAGCAGTTCTTC. Its translation: CSASYRGNEQFF. The chain has TRBV20-1 and TRBJ2-1, with D tentatively TRBD2 (5 bases). The CDR3 is 12 residues long. V was cut by 3 bases and J by 7 bases, with 10 bases left in between. CDR1 is DFQATT, CDR2 SNEGSKA, per germline (reference sequence).